This T cell receptor (beta chain) was retrieved from a study of T cell repertoires in cytomegalovirus infection. Using its own MiXCR run on the reads, TCRdb lists one record per CDR3 protein. The table has some 390,000 distinct CDR3 sequences, about a sixth seen once. This CDR3 is built from 15 residues. CDR1 SGHTA and CDR2 FQGNSA come from the germline V gene. V lost 0 bases to trimming and J lost 8 bases; unmatched junction nucleotides: 4. This clonotype showed up many times. The sample was PBMCs. The rearrangement uses TRBV7-2 and TRBJ1-3, with 10 bases lining up with TRBD1. This receptor was obtained from a human donor in good health (CMV status not recorded). Some clones in this sample may be carry-over from other donors' samples. In nucleotides, the CDR3 is TGTGCCAGCAGCTTAGCGTTAGGACAGGGGGACACCATATATTTT. It yields the protein CASSLALGQGDTIYF.